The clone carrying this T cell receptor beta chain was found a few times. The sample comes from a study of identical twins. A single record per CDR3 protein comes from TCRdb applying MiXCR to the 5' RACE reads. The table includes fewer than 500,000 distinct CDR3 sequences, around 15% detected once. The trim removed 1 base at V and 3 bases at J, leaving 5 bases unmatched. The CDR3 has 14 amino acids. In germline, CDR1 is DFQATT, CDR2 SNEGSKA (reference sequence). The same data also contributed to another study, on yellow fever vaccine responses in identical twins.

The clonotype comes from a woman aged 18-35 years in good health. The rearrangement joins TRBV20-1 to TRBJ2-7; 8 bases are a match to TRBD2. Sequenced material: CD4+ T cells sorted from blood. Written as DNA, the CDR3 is TGCAGTGCTAGAGTACGGCTAGCGGGCTACGAGCAGTACTTC. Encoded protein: CSARVRLAGYEQYF.